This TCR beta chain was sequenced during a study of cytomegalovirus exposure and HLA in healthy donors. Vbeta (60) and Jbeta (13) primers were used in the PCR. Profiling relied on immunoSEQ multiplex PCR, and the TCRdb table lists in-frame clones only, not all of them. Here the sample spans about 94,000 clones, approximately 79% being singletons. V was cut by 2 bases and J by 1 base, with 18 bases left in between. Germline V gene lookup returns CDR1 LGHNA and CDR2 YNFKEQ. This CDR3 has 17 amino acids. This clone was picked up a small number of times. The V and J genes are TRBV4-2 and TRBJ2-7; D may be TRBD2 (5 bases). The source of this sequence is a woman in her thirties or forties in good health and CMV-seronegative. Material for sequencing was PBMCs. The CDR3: CASSQLPTGLGSYEQYF. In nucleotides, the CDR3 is TGTGCCAGCAGCCAATTGCCTACGGGGTTGGGATCCTACGAGCAGTACTTC.